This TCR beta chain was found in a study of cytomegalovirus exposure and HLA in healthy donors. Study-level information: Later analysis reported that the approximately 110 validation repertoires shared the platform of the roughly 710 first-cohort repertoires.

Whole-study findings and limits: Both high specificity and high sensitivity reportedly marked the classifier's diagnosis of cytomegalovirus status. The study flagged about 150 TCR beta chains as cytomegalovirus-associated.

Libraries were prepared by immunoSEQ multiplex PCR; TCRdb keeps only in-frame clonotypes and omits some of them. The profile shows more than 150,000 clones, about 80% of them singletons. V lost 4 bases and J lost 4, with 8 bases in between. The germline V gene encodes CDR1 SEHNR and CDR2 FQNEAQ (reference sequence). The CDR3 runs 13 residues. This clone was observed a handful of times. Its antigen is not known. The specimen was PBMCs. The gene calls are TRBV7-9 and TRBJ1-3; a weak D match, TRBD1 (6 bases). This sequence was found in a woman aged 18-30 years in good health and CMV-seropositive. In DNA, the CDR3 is TGTGCCAGCAGCTCAGGACAGGGAAACACCATATATTTT. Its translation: CASSSGQGNTIYF.